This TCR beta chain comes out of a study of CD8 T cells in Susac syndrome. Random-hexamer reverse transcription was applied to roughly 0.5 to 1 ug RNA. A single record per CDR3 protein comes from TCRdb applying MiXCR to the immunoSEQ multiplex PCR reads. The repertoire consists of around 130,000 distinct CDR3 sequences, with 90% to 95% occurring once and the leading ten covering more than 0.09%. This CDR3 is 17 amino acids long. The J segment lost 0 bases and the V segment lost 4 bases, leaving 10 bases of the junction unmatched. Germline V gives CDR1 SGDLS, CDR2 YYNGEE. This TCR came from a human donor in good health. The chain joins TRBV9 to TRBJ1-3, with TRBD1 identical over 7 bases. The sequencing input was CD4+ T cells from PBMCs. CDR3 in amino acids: CASSSRTGTLSGNTIYF. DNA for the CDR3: TGTGCCAGCAGCTCGAGGACAGGAACTCTCTCTGGAAACACCATATATTTT.